These 29 T cell receptor beta chains share one sample of origin, sequenced in a study of cytomegalovirus exposure and HLA in healthy donors. Primers: 60 Vbeta forward and 13 Jbeta reverse. Profiled with immunoSEQ multiplex PCR; TCRdb holds only in-frame clones, not every one. This table has about 190,000 clones, over 60% appearing once. Sequencing was carried out using PBMCs. The receptors were sampled from a woman aged 25-40 years in good health and CMV-seropositive.

The table lists this clone with a few counts. This rearrangement joins TRBV5-1 to TRBJ2-3; 9 bases agree with TRBD2. CDR3 length: 16 residues. With 5 bases clipped from V and 4 bases from J, the junction kept 11 bases outside the gene matches. Germline V gene data show CDR1 as SGHRS and CDR2 as YFSETQ. CDR3 residues: CASSPSGGSLPDTQYF. Here the CDR3 DNA reads TGCGCCAGCAGTCCGAGCGGGGGGTCACTCCCAGATACGCAGTATTTT.

In this sample, this clone turned up a few times. The V call is TRBV10-1, the J call TRBJ2-5; maybe TRBD2 (6 bases). Germline lookup yields CDR1 WNHNN and CDR2 SYGVQD (reference sequence). The CDR3 runs to 14 residues. The V end was cut by 8 bases, the J end by 4 bases, with 17 bases between. The CDR3 nucleotides read TGCGCCAGCGTCATAAGGGGAGGAGGAGAGACCCAGTACTTC. As protein: CASVIRGGGETQYF.

This clone was seen once. J is TRBJ2-5 and V is TRBV7-2, with a possible D match to TRBD2 (5 bases). The CDR3 is made up of 15 amino acids. Germline values: CDR1 SGHTA, CDR2 FQGNSA. Trimming pared 3 bases from V and 7 bases from J, leaving 18 bases between. This CDR3 is CASSFPSSTKGTQYF. The CDR3 nucleotides are TGTGCCAGCAGCTTCCCGTCCTCGACTAAGGGGACCCAGTACTTC.

This clone showed up just a few times. V usage is TRBV5-8 and J usage is TRBJ1-5; 9 bases match TRBD1. V shed 2 bases, J shed 3 bases, and the junction held 3 bases outside the gene matches. Germline CDR1 reads SGHTS; CDR2 reads YDEGEE. The CDR3 loop spans 15 amino acids. DNA of the CDR3: TGTGCCAGCAGCTTACAGGGGGCTGCCAATCAGCCCCAGCATTTT. This encodes CASSLQGAANQPQHF.

The chain has TRBV4-3 and TRBJ1-6; D ambiguous. The germline V and J ends were trimmed by 0 bases and 4 bases, with 10 bases remaining between them. The CDR3 sequence is 16 residues long. Per the germline V gene, CDR1 is LGHNA and CDR2 is YSLEER. The CDR3 loop reads CASSQDGQAYNSPLHF. In nucleotides, the CDR3 is TGCGCCAGCAGCCAAGATGGGCAGGCATATAATTCACCCCTCCACTTT.

J is TRBJ1-1 and V is TRBV9, with TRBD1 identical over 9 bases. The CDR3 is made up of 14 amino acids. CDR1 is SGDLS and CDR2 is YYNGEE in the germline V gene. J gave up 5 bases and V 1 base, and 3 bases lay outside the gene matches. CDR3 sequence reads: CASSVIGQGTEAFF. Here the CDR3 DNA reads TGTGCCAGCAGCGTAATCGGACAGGGGACTGAAGCTTTCTTT.

This clone occurred a few times. The chain joins TRBV7-9 to TRBJ2-7; the D gene is possibly TRBD1 (6 bases). Germline CDR1 is SEHNR and CDR2 is FQNEAQ (reference sequence). The CDR3 spans 14 residues. Trimming stripped 1 base from V and 2 bases from J, with 9 bases between. This CDR3 is CASSLVPGAYEQYF. Written as DNA, the CDR3 is TGTGCCAGCAGCTTAGTCCCAGGGGCCTACGAGCAGTACTTC.

This chain uses TRBV4-2 with TRBJ1-4; maybe TRBD1 (6 bases). Germline V gene data show CDR1 as LGHNA and CDR2 as YNFKEQ. V dropped 1 base and J dropped 7 bases, with 19 bases sitting between them. The CDR3 consists of 17 residues. The DNA for the CDR3 is TGTGCCAGCAGCCAAGTCACATCTGGGCAGGGGACTGAAAAACTGTTTTTT. Translating it yields CASSQVTSGQGTEKLFF.

The V and J genes are TRBV6-1 and TRBJ1-5; unclear D gene. The CDR3 runs 13 residues. V gave up 5 bases and J gave up 5 bases, with 10 bases separating them. In germline, CDR1 is MNHNS, CDR2 SASEGT. The CDR3 protein is CASSSDGDQPQHF. For the CDR3, the DNA is TGTGCCAGCAGTTCTGACGGAGATCAGCCCCAGCATTTT.

The chain combines TRBV29-1 with TRBJ2-5, with 7 bases matching TRBD1. The CDR3 covers 12 residues. The V and J ends lost 4 bases and 2 bases, in that order; junction bases with no gene match: 1. Looked up from germline, CDR1 is SQVTM and CDR2 is ANQGSEA. The CDR3 reads CSVVTGQETQYF. In DNA, the CDR3 is TGCAGCGTTGTGACAGGGCAAGAGACCCAGTACTTC.

The table lists this clone with a few counts. The rearrangement links TRBV6-1 to TRBJ1-5; 8 nucleotides agree with TRBD1. Trimming took 4 bases from V and 1 from J; bases not matched to a gene: 6. From germline, CDR1 is MNHNS and CDR2 SASEGT. The length of the CDR3 is 16 residues. CDR3 sequence (DNA): TGTGCCAGCAGTGCAGACAGGGGAGTGAGCAATCAGCCCCAGCATTTT. Its translation: CASSADRGVSNQPQHF.

This rearrangement joins TRBV18 to TRBJ1-1, with 10 bases fitting TRBD1. With V trimmed by 6 bases and J by 3 bases, 7 bases remained unmatched. CDR1 and CDR2 (germline): KGHSH, LQKENI. This CDR3 has 15 amino acids. CDR3 sequence: CASSPAGTGDTEAFF. In nucleotides, the CDR3 is TGTGCCAGCTCCCCGGCCGGGACAGGGGACACTGAAGCTTTCTTT.

This rearrangement joins TRBV4-1 to TRBJ2-7, with D possibly matching TRBD1 (5 bases). Germline loops: CDR1 MGHRA, CDR2 YSYEKL. The CDR3 is 15 residues long. V was clipped by 1 base and J by 4 bases, with 14 bases between them. CDR3 sequence: CASSQGPGQLYEQYF. CDR3 coding DNA: TGCGCCAGCAGCCAAGGACCCGGACAACTATACGAGCAGTACTTC.

The chain joins TRBV19 to TRBJ1-2; no definite D call. The CDR3 runs to 14 residues. Trimming cost V 0 bases and J 4 bases, with 9 bases left between them. The germline gives CDR1 LNHDA, CDR2 SQIVND (reference sequence). The CDR3 spells CASSIERGFYGYTF. For the CDR3, the DNA is TGTGCCAGTAGTATAGAGCGGGGATTCTATGGCTACACCTTC.

This clone has just a few counts. The J gene is TRBJ2-7, the V gene TRBV13; tentative D call: TRBD2 (5 bases). Germline CDR1 reads PRHDT; CDR2 reads FYEKMQ (reference sequence). Between the trimmed V and J ends, which lost 5 bases and 3 bases, there was a span of 20 bases. The CDR3 totals 16 residues. CDR3 in DNA: TGTGCCAGCAGCACGGCCGGGATCCATTCTCTCTACGAGCAGTACTTC. This codes for CASSTAGIHSLYEQYF. The variable domain in full, with the rest retrieved from reference TRBV13 and TRBJ2-7, is AAGVIQSPRHLIKEKRETATLKCYPIPRHDTVYWYQQGPGQDPQFLISFYEKMQSDKGSIPDRFSAQQFSDYHSELNMSSLELGDSALYFCASSTAGIHSLYEQYFGPGTRLTVT.

The rearrangement joins TRBV7-2 to TRBJ2-3; a possible D gene is TRBD1 (5 bases). The germline V gene has CDR1 SGHTA and CDR2 FQGNSA. The CDR3 is 15 residues long. Trimming removed 5 bases from V and 5 bases from J, with 17 bases in between. CDR3 sequence (DNA): TGTGCCAGCAGCCACCTCAGGGTTGACCTAGATACGCAGTATTTT. Translation: CASSHLRVDLDTQYF. Combining the CDR3 with reference TRBV7-2 and TRBJ2-3 gives the whole variable domain GAGVSQSPSNKVTEKGKDVELRCDPISGHTALYWYRQSLGQGLEFLIYFQGNSAPDKSGLPSDRFSAERTGGSVSTLTIQRTQQEDSAVYLCASSHLRVDLDTQYFGPGTRLTVL.

The genes are TRBV5-8 and TRBJ1-1; D ambiguous. CDR1 is SGHTS, CDR2 YDEGEE, per germline. The CDR3 contains 15 residues. V was cut by 2 bases and J by 3 bases, with 14 bases left in between. The CDR3 DNA reads TGTGCCAGCAGCTTCGGGAGGGCAATGGACACTGAAGCTTTCTTT. Its translation: CASSFGRAMDTEAFF.

The CDR3 coding sequence is TGTGCCAGCAGCAGGCTTCTAGCGGGAGGAAACGAGCAGTACTTC. Translated, it gives CASSRLLAGGNEQYF. The chain uses TRBV14 and TRBJ2-7, with 11 nucleotides matching TRBD2. The CDR3 contains 15 residues. Trimming took 5 bases from V and 5 from J; bases not matched to a gene: 8. CDR1 and CDR2 from the germline V gene are SGHDN and FVKESK.

The CDR3 region has the DNA TGTGCCAGCAGACGCACACAGGGTACTATCGAGCAGTACTTC. It is translated as CASRRTQGTIEQYF. The rearrangement joins TRBV2 to TRBJ2-5; D is possibly TRBD1 (6 bases). The J call may not be correct, given that the DNA end is closer to TRBJ2-7. The CDR3 totals 14 residues. From germline, CDR1 is SNHLY and CDR2 FYNNEI.

The rearrangement joins TRBV29-1 to TRBJ2-7; possibly TRBD2 for D (7 bases). CDR1 SQVTM and CDR2 ANQGSEA come from the germline V gene. With 6 bases removed from V and 4 bases from J, the gap between germline ends came to 13 bases. The CDR3 is 12 residues long. The CDR3 protein is CSVVQGGYEQYF. CDR3 coding DNA: TGCAGCGTGGTACAGGGAGGGTACGAGCAGTACTTC.

The gene calls are TRBV30 and TRBJ1-6, with D maybe TRBD1 (6 bases). Germline loops: CDR1 GTSNPN, CDR2 SVGIG (reference sequence). The V end lost 1 base, the J end lost 10 bases, and 11 bases lay between the germline ends. CDR3 length: 13 amino acids. CDR3 residues: CAWSEQGGSPLHF. The CDR3 region has the DNA TGTGCCTGGAGTGAACAGGGCGGCTCACCCCTCCACTTT.

V gene TRBV21-1 combines with J gene TRBJ2-1; the table's D call TRBD1 went unverified against the DNA. TRBV21-1 is shown as a pseudogene. This CDR3 is built from 16 residues. CDR3 in amino acids: CASSNLGQIRNNEQFF. The CDR3 nucleotides read TGTGCCAGCAGCAATTTGGGGCAAATTAGAAACAATGAGCAGTTCTTC.

A few counts support this clone. V gene TRBV11-2 combines with J gene TRBJ1-6; D is unresolved. The V end was cut by 5 bases, the J end by 12 bases, with 14 bases between. The CDR3 covers 13 residues. Germline CDR1 reads SGHAT; CDR2 reads FQNNGV. The CDR3 is CASSRAREEPLHF. DNA for the CDR3: TGTGCCAGCAGCCGGGCCCGGGAGGAACCCCTCCACTTT.

This chain connects TRBV7-2 to TRBJ2-7, with 7 bases lining up with TRBD1. The CDR3 loop spans 15 amino acids. With 5 bases clipped from V and 1 base from J, the junction kept 8 bases outside the gene matches. Germline V gene sequence: CDR1 SGHTA, CDR2 FQGNSA. The CDR3 bases are TGTGCCAGCAGCCCGGACAGGACCTCTTCCTACGAGCAGTACTTC. It yields the protein CASSPDRTSSYEQYF.

The chain couples TRBV6-1 to TRBJ1-1; perhaps TRBD1 as D (5 bases). From germline, CDR1 is MNHNS and CDR2 SASEGT. Trimming cost V 6 bases and J 5 bases, with 13 bases left between them. The CDR3 runs to 13 residues. The CDR3 region is CASSPREGTEAFF. DNA for the CDR3: TGTGCCAGCAGCCCGAGGGAGGGGACTGAAGCTTTCTTT.

V usage is TRBV5-1 and J usage is TRBJ2-1, with TRBD2 as a possible D gene (6 bases). The CDR3 is 16 residues long. Germline loops: CDR1 SGHRS, CDR2 YFSETQ. V shed 7 bases and J shed 0 bases, with 17 bases lying between them. CDR3: CASSRGNSGSYNEQFF. The CDR3 DNA reads as TGCGCCAGCTCCCGGGGGAATAGCGGCTCCTACAATGAGCAGTTCTTC.

This clone was counted only a few times. The chain links TRBV2 to TRBJ2-3; no reliable D call. The germline V and J ends were trimmed by 7 bases and 0 bases, with 11 bases remaining between them. CDR3 length: 14 amino acids. Looked up from germline, CDR1 is SNHLY and CDR2 is FYNNEI. CDR3: CASKVSGSTDTQYF. In DNA form, the CDR3 reads TGTGCCAGCAAGGTCTCGGGTAGCACAGATACGCAGTATTTT.

The chain has TRBV2 and TRBJ2-7; 9 positions agree with TRBD1. The CDR3 is 15 residues long. Germline loops: CDR1 SNHLY, CDR2 FYNNEI. V dropped 6 bases and J dropped 5; count of bases not matched to a gene: 11. CDR3 nucleotides: TGTGCCAGCAGCTCCCCGGGACAGGGTTTTAACGAGCAGTACTTC. Encoded protein: CASSSPGQGFNEQYF.

The genes are TRBV7-2 and TRBJ2-2; a weak D match, TRBD2 (6 bases). V lost 5 bases and J lost 0, with 7 bases in between. Germline lookup yields CDR1 SGHTA and CDR2 FQGNSA. This CDR3 region has 14 residues. In DNA form, the CDR3 reads TGTGCCAGCAGCGCGGGAACGAACACCGGGGAGCTGTTTTTT. This gives the protein CASSAGTNTGELFF.